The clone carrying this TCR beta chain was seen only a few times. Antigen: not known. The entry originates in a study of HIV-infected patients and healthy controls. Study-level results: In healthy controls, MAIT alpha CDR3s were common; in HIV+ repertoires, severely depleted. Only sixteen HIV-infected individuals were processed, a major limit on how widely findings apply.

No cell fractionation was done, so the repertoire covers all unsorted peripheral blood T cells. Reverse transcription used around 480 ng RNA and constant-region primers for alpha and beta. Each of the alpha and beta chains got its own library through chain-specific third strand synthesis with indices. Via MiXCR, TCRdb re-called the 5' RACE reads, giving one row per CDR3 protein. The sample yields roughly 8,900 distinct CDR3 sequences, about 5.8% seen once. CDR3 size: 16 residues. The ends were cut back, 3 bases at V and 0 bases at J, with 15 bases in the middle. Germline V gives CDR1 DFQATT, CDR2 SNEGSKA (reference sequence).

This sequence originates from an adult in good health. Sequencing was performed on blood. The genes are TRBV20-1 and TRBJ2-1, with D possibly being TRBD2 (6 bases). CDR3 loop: CSASNYRDSSYNEQFF. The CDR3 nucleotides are TGCAGTGCTAGCAACTATCGGGACTCCTCCTACAATGAGCAGTTCTTC.